A selection of T cell receptor beta chains follows, all from one sample in a study of a mutant IDH1 vaccine in newly diagnosed glioma. No antigen has been assigned to these receptors. TCRdb's table, derived via immunoSEQ multiplex PCR, lists solely in-frame clones and lacks some. Here the sample spans tens of thousands of clones, almost 85% being singletons. This specimen consisted of PBMCs, obtained from a glioma patient whose treatment included an IDH1 peptide vaccine. The receptors were sampled from a man aged 30-40 years with glioma. Some clones in this sample may be carry-over from other donors' samples. Both conserved end residues are part of each CDR3. D genes are given only for firm matches. Some rows have no size entry. The others give once, few or many, or a class for an expanded clone.

D gene	J gene	V gene	clone size	CDR3 length	CDR3 protein	CDR3 DNA
TRBD2	TRBJ2-5	TRBV5-4	once	15	CASSSPSGSRETQYF	TGTGCCAGCAGCTCTCCTAGCGGGAGTAGGGAGACCCAGTACTTC
-	TRBJ2-1	TRBV10-2	-	15	CASFSGGSVHNEQFF	TGCGCCAGTTTTTCTGGGGGTAGTGTCCACAATGAGCAGTTCTTC
TRBD1	TRBJ1-4	TRBV7-9	-	15	CASSQTGGELEKLFF	TGTGCCAGCAGCCAAACAGGGGGCGAACTTGAAAAACTGTTTTTT
-	TRBJ2-5	TRBV18	-	13	CASRRKFQETQYF	TGTGCCAGCCGAAGGAAATTTCAAGAGACCCAGTACTTC
-	TRBJ1-2	TRBV28	-	12	CASRDINYGYTF	TGTGCCAGCAGAGATATAAACTATGGCTACACCTTC
-	TRBJ1-2	TRBV2	-	12	CASSESRAGYTF	TGTGCCAGCAGTGAAAGTAGGGCTGGCTACACCTTC
-	TRBJ2-7	TRBV14	-	13	CASSQDWASEQYF	TGTGCCAGCAGCCAAGATTGGGCCTCCGAGCAGTACTTC
-	TRBJ2-1	TRBV19	-	12	CASSPRRDEQFF	TGTGCCAGTAGTCCCCGGAGGGATGAGCAGTTCTTC
TRBD1	TRBJ2-1	TRBV2	-	12	CASSGTGGEQFF	TGTGCCAGCAGTGGGACAGGCGGTGAGCAGTTCTTC
-	TRBJ2-6	TRBV18	-	15	CASSRVSSGANVLTF	TGTGCCAGCTCACGAGTAAGCTCTGGGGCCAACGTCCTGACTTTC
-	TRBJ2-7	TRBV7-9	few	15	CASSVSPDSNYEQYF	TGTGCCAGCAGCGTATCCCCGGACTCGAACTACGAGCAGTACTTC
TRBD1	TRBJ1-5	TRBV2	-	16	CASIRDRSFSNQPQHF	TGTGCCAGCATACGGGACAGGAGCTTTAGCAATCAGCCCCAGCATTTT
-	TRBJ2-5	TRBV7-8	-	20	CASSLSFRPSGRFTRETQYF	TGTGCCAGCAGCTTAAGCTTTCGGCCATCGGGTCGGTTCACGCGAGAGACCCAGTACTTC
-	TRBJ2-2	TRBV7-6	-	17	CASSPIEATDVDGELFF	TGTGCCAGCAGCCCTATAGAAGCGACTGACGTCGACGGGGAGCTGTTTTTT
-	TRBJ2-3	TRBV9	-	14	CASSVDGLTDTQYF	TGTGCCAGCAGCGTAGACGGCCTCACAGATACGCAGTATTTT
-	TRBJ2-7	TRBV5-6	-	14	CASSLGTSGGEQYF	TGTGCCAGCAGCTTGGGGACGTCCGGAGGGGAGCAGTACTTC
-	TRBJ2-1	TRBV5-5	-	12	CASSFLGGEQFF	TGTGCCAGCAGCTTCCTAGGGGGTGAGCAGTTCTTC
-	TRBJ2-5	TRBV27	-	15	CASSLRDPLQETQYF	TGTGCCAGCAGTCTCCGGGACCCCCTCCAAGAGACCCAGTACTTC